This record covers a single T cell receptor beta chain. This clonotype came up a few times. Its antigen is not yet known. Qualities for individual bases were not recorded, and no much larger clone is one base off. Non-mobilized peripheral blood was obtained from healthy adult donors. Primary CD8+ T cells were enriched by magnetic beads using the Miltenyi CD8+ T cell Isolation Kit. Blood naive CD8 T cells were FACS sorted as CD3+TCRalphabeta+CD8+CD45RO-CCR7+ before RNA extraction. For each sample, total RNA was purified from approximately 40,000 to 200,000 sorted cells using the RNeasy Micro kit, and RNA quality was checked on an Agilent RNA 6000 Nano chip. These data come from a study of T cells generated in artificial thymic organoids (dated 2017 in TCRdb). Background on the whole study: The TCR alpha and beta CDR3 repertoires of CD8 single positive T cells derived from in vitro artificial thymic organoids were compared with those of thymic and peripheral blood naive CD8 T cells. The displayed repertoire sequencing data were described as being representative of three independent experiments. Overall results and qualifications from the work: The TCR clonotype diversity of organoid-derived CD8 single positive T cells was physiological and comparable to that of naive CD8 T cells from thymus and blood.

TCRalpha and TCRbeta libraries were amplified in separate semi-nested PCR reactions using Advantage 2 and reverse primers located in the TRAC or TRBC constant regions. First-strand cDNA synthesis used between roughly 3 and 500 ng of total RNA. TCR cDNA libraries were generated by 5'-RACE using the SMARTer PCR cDNA Synthesis kit, with a poly-dT primer for first-strand synthesis. Sample-specific 5-nucleotide barcodes were carried by the semi-nested constant-region reverse primers, and the resulting products were cleaned using the Zymo DNA Clean and Concentrator-5 kit. As many as ten barcoded samples were combined into a pool, ligated to Illumina adaptors, and sequenced on an Illumina MiSeq as 2 x 150 bp paired-end reads. The original pipeline was this. Demultiplexed reads were aligned with BLAT to a custom library of all human TRAV, TRAJ, TRBV, TRBD and TRBJ combinations from IMGT. The best BLAT hits were picked using pslCDnaFilter (-maxAligns=1, -ignoreIntrons), and custom Perl scripts were used to calculate clonotype frequencies. TCRdb's own reprocessing of the public reads used fastp at Q25 and MiXCR and kept productive beta chains. Merged by CDR3 protein, the rows form single entries marked with the most common genes and DNA. Here the V and J calls rest on TCRdb's processing, not on the authors' analysis. The sample table holds 5,000 to 7,000 distinct CDR3 sequences, of which around 32% were seen once. In total, the top ten clones hold approximately 2.3% of the sample.

Trimming removed 5 bases from V and 3 bases from J; the gene matches leave 3 bases unexplained. From the cysteine through the phenylalanine, the CDR3 covers 14 amino acids. The read is trimmed to its CDR3 DNA, 42 bases read in frame from base 1. Looking up the germline V gene (reference sequence) yields CDR1 MNHEY and CDR2 SMNVEV. The chain is encoded by TRBV27 joined to TRBJ2-7, with TRBD1 identical over 11 junction bases. The sample consisted of naive CD8+ T cells from blood. The sample's cell subset or site label, in plain terms: CD3+TCRalphabeta+CD8SP T cells; for blood, CD45RO-CCR7+ naive CD8+ T cells. The TCR originated in a human donor who gave cord blood stem cells for thymic organoid culture, a cardiac surgery patient who gave postnatal thymus, or a blood donor (not recorded which). The DNA sequence is given as TGTGCCAGCAGTCCCGGGACAGGGGGCTACGAGCAGTACTTC. This gives the protein CASSPGTGGYEQYF.